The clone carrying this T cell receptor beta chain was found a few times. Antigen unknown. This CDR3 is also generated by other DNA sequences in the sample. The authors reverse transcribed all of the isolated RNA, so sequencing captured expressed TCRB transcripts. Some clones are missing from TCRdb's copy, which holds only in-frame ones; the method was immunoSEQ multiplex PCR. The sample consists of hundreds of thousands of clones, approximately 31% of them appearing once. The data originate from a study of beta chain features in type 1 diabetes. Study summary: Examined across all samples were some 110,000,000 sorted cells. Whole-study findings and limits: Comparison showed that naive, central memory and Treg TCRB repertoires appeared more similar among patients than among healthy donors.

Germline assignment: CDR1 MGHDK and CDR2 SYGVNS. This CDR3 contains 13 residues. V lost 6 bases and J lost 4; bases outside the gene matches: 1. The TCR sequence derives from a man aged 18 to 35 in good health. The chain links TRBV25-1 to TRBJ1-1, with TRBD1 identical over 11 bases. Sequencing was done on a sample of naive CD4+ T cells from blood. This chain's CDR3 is CASRGTGGTEAFF. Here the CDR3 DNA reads TGTGCCAGCAGAGGGACAGGGGGCACTGAAGCTTTCTTT.